This is a list of T cell receptor beta chains from one sample in a study of T cell responses to AZD1222 COVID-19 vaccine. Generated by immunoSEQ multiplex PCR, the TCRdb table keeps only in-frame clones and is missing some. In the table there are approximately 84,000 clones, over 75% of which are singletons. The source was peripheral blood, collected on day 0 of AZD1222 vaccination. The receptors here all came from an adult in good health. The CDR3 runs from the conserved cysteine through the conserved F or W.

V gene	J gene	CDR3 protein
TRBV24-1	TRBJ2-2	CATSDRGPTGNTGELFF
TRBV20-1	TRBJ2-1	CSAQFYNEQFF
TRBV6-4	TRBJ1-1	CASSEGAGTEAFF
TRBV29-1	TRBJ2-3	CSVATGTGGTQYF
TRBV18	TRBJ2-7	CASSQSSRQSGRYEQYF
TRBV29-1	TRBJ1-5	CSVISGGINQPQHF
TRBV29-1	TRBJ2-3	CSVGQGGGDTQYF
TRBV6-2/TRBV6-3	TRBJ2-3	CASSSPSGMGADTQYF
TRBV6-5	TRBJ2-1	CASSSGQGARYEQFF
TRBV19	TRBJ2-7	CASSIPGTGLGEQYF
TRBV6-5	TRBJ1-2	CASSYSRNNGYTF
TRBV5-1	TRBJ2-1	CASSLLAHNDEQFF
TRBV4-1	TRBJ2-7	CASSHHPDSYEQYF
TRBV12-5	TRBJ1-1	CASGLGTGTGAFF
TRBV3-1/TRBV3-2	TRBJ2-1	CASSPSFLAGGPGEQFF
TRBV5-4	TRBJ2-1	CASSLDASGSDNEQFF
TRBV7-9	TRBJ2-3	CASSFFRGRDSDTQYF